A single sample is the source of the 2 T cell receptor beta chains below, sequenced in a study of T cells in localized non-small cell lung cancer. Measured with immunoSEQ multiplex PCR; TCRdb has only the in-frame clones, and not every one. The sample shows 75,000 to 95,000 clones, over 80% of them seen only once. This specimen was peripheral blood, taken before any cancer treatment. The receptor set was obtained from a man between 40 and 70 years old with stage I squamous cell lung carcinoma.

This sequence joins TRBV10-3 and TRBJ1-5; TRBD1 is a possible D gene (5 bases). Germline CDR1 is ENHRY and CDR2 is SYGVKD. This CDR3 is 14 amino acids long. V was pared by 0 bases and J by 8 bases, with 11 bases between. The CDR3 is CAISESQGEEPQHF. CDR3 in DNA: TGTGCCATCAGTGAGTCCCAGGGTGAGGAGCCCCAGCATTTT.

The J gene is TRBJ1-3, the V gene TRBV4-2, with TRBD1 identical over 7 bases. The CDR3 totals 18 residues. CDR1 is LGHNA and CDR2 is YNFKEQ in the germline V gene. V shed 0 bases, J shed 0 bases, and the junction held 8 bases outside the gene matches. This chain's CDR3 is CASSQERTGPSSGNTIYF. CDR3 coding DNA: TGTGCCAGCAGCCAAGAAAGGACAGGCCCCAGCTCTGGAAACACCATATATTTT.